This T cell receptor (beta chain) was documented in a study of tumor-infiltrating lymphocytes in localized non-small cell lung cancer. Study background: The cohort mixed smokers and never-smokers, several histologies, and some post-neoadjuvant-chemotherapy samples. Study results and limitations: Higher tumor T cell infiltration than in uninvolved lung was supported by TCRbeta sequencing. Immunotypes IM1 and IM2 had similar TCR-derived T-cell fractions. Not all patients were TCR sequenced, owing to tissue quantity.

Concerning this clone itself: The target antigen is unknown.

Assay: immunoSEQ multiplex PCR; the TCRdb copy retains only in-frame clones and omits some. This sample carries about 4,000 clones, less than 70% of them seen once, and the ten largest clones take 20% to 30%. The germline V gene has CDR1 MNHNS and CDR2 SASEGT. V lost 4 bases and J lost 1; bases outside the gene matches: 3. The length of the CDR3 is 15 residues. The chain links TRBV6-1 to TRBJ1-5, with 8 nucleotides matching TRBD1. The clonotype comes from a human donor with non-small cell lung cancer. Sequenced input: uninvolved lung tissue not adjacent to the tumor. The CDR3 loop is CASSGGQVSNQPQHF. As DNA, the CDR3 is TGTGCCAGCAGTGGGGGACAGGTCAGCAATCAGCCCCAGCATTTT.